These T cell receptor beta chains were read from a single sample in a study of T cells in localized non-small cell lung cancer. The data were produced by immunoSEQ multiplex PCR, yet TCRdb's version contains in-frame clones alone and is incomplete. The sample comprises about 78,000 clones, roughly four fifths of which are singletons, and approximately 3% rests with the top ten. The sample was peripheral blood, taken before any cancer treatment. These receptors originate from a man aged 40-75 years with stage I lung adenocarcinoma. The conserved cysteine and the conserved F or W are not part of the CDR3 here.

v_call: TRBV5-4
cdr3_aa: ASSLRQGVVGQETQY

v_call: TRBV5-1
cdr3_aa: ASSVTTGNYGYT

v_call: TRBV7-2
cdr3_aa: ASSLAGGQDGELF

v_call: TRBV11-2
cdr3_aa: ASKRLYTGELF

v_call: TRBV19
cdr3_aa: ASSEQANSPLH

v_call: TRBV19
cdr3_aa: ASSRTNRAPEQF

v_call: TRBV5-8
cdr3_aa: ASSLVVGQGVNYGYT

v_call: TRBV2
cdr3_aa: ASRGPAGANQPQH

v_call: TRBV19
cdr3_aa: ASNLGQGVVRNTEAF

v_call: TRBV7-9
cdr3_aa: ASTRSGYNEQF

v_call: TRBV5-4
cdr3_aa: ASSSPGQRPGDTEAF

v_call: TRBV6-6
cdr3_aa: ASRRGTAYEQY

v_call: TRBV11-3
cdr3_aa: ASSLDLASGYNEQF

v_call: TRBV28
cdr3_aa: ASSGQATDTQY

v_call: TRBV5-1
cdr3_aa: ASSPGDRNEKLF

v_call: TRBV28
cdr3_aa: ASGGVGNEQF

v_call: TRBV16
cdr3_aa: ASSQSPKTNHGYT

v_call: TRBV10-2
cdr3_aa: ASSEGSGRAMGNEQF

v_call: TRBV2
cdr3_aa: ASHRGSNSPLH

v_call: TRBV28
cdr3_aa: ASSPGGVMGEKLF

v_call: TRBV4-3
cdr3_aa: ASSQDRGQGNEQF

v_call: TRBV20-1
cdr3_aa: SAPRLYGYT

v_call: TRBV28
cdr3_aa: ASRQRGGQDTQY

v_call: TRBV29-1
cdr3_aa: SVEDPTDTQY

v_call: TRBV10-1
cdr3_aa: ASSESPPDTQY

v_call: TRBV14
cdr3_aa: ASSLRDSKNEKLF

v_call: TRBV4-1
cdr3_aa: ASSQGSGRTAETQY

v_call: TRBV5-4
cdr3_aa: ASSSGLGGQTQETQY

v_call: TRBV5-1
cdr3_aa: ASSEEWGTGNSPLH

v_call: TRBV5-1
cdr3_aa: ASSSTGLSGNTIY

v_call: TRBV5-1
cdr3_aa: ASQRSVAMNTEAF

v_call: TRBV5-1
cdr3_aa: ASSPRTSGANVLT

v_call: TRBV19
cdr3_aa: ASMVQGAHQPQH

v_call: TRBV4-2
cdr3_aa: ASSPARLAGDTDTQY

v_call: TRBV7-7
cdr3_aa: ASSLGSSASQF

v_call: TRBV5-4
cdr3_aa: ASSLGTANQPQH

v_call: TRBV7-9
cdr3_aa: ASSLGRTALNTGELF

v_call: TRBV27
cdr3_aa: ASRGTGSFTGELF

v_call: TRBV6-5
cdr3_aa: ASSYSFRSGANVLT

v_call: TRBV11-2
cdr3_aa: ASSLQAGANYGYT

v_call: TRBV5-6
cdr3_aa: ASSKTGAFRFRAF

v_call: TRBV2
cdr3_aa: ASKLEASGANVLT

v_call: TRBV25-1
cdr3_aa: ASSEGYEQY

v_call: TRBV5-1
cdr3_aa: ASSSGTVAGGELF

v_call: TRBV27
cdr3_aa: ASSTPGRPSTDTQY

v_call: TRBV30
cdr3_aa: AWREQGYSNQPQH